Below, 11 T cell receptor beta chains from the same sample are listed, as sequenced in a study of cytomegalovirus exposure and HLA in healthy donors. Clones were sequenced by immunoSEQ multiplex PCR, and TCRdb holds only the in-frame ones, with some missing. The repertoire holds 80,000 to 90,000 clones, 96% seen once, with 0.6% to 0.85% in the top ten. Input material: PBMCs. The receptors originated from a young man in good health and CMV-seronegative.

This chain links TRBV2 with TRBJ2-7, with TRBD2 identical over 9 bases. After removal of 2 bases from V and 2 bases from J, the junction contained 7 bases not matched to a gene. The CDR3 loop spans 16 amino acids. Germline CDR1 SNHLY, CDR2 FYNNEI. The CDR3 coding sequence is TGTGCCAGCAGTGAAAGCGCGGCGGGAGGGGCCTACGAGCAGTACGTC. It specifies CASSESAAGGAYEQYV.

This chain links TRBV6-5 with TRBJ1-5; D not resolved. CDR3 length equals 13 residues. Trimming took 5 bases from V and 3 from J, leaving 8 bases between them. Germline lookup yields CDR1 MNHEY and CDR2 SVGAGI. CDR3 protein: CASSPAANQPQHF. DNA of the CDR3: TGTGCCAGCAGTCCCGCGGCCAATCAGCCCCAGCATTTT.

The V call is TRBV6-6, the J call TRBJ1-2; D unclear. Germline V CDR1 and CDR2: MNHNY, SVGAGI (reference sequence). The CDR3 length is 13 residues. Trimming removed 6 bases at V and 4 bases at J, with 12 bases between. The CDR3 coding sequence is TGTGCCAGCAGAACGGTCGCGGGCTATGGCTACACCTTC. This encodes CASRTVAGYGYTF.

The chain has TRBV5-1 and TRBJ1-2, with D tentatively TRBD1 (5 bases). With 2 bases removed from V and 8 bases from J, the gap between germline ends came to 19 bases. CDR3 size: 15 residues. Germline V gene lookup returns CDR1 SGHRS and CDR2 YFSETQ. The CDR3: CASSFAARSGGGYTF. The DNA of the CDR3 is TGCGCCAGCAGCTTTGCCGCCAGATCCGGGGGGGGCTACACCTTC.

This chain links TRBV18 with TRBJ1-2; no reliable D call. The germline V gene has CDR1 KGHSH and CDR2 LQKENI. V was clipped by 0 bases and J by 4 bases, with 6 bases between them. The CDR3 has 13 residues. DNA of the CDR3: TGTGCCAGCTCACCACCGGCAGGCTATGGCTACACCTTC. Its protein product is CASSPPAGYGYTF.

J is TRBJ2-5 and V is TRBV5-4; 7 bases map to TRBD1. This CDR3 is 15 amino acids long. Germline values: CDR1 SGHNT, CDR2 YYREEE (reference sequence). V trimming: 0 bases; J trimming: 2 bases; junction bases outside the gene matches: 4. CDR3 nucleotides: TGTGCCAGCAGCTTGGCCAACAGGGGACAAGAGACCCAGTACTTC. Translated: CASSLANRGQETQYF. The full variable domain, in which reference TRBV5-4 and TRBJ2-5 provide the parts outside the CDR3, is ETGVTQSPTHLIKTRGQQVTLRCSSQSGHNTVSWYQQALGQGPQFIFQYYREEENGRGNFPPRFSGLQFPNYSSELNVNALELDDSALYLCASSLANRGQETQYFGPGTRLLVL.

The chain combines TRBV27 with TRBJ2-3; 7 nucleotides agree with TRBD1. The germline CDR1 and CDR2 sequences are MNHEY and SMNVEV (reference sequence). V dropped 6 bases and J dropped 3; count of bases not matched to a gene: 3. This CDR3 region has 13 residues. CDR3 DNA: TGTGCCAGCAGAAACAGGGGAACAGATACGCAGTATTTT. Its translation: CASRNRGTDTQYF.

The chain carries TRBV7-8 and TRBJ2-3; D perhaps matches TRBD2 (6 bases). The length of the CDR3 is 15 residues. V lost 4 bases to trimming and J lost 6 bases, with 17 bases between them. Germline V lookup: CDR1 SGHVS, CDR2 FQNEAQ. CDR3 nucleotide sequence: TGTGCCAGCAGCTATAGGACTATTAACCTTGATACGCAGTATTTT. As protein: CASSYRTINLDTQYF.

The rearrangement uses TRBV6-6 and TRBJ2-3, with 7 bases matching TRBD2. Losses at the gene ends were 4 bases for V and 2 bases for J; bases not matched to a gene: 6. The CDR3 extends over 15 amino acids. CDR1 and CDR2 (germline): MNHNY, SVGAGI (reference sequence). CDR3 bases: TGTGCCAGCAGTTCTCTAGCGGAGCACACAGATACGCAGTATTTT. This gives the protein CASSSLAEHTDTQYF.

This chain connects TRBV15 to TRBJ1-5; TRBD1 matches at 9 bases. Looked up from germline, CDR1 is LNHNV and CDR2 is YYDKDF (reference sequence). This CDR3 region has 17 residues. Unmatched junction bases numbered 15, after V lost 4 bases and J lost 8 bases. The CDR3 sequence is CATSMGRGQGFEEPQHF. The CDR3 DNA sequence: TGTGCCACCAGCATGGGGAGGGGACAGGGTTTTGAGGAGCCCCAGCATTTT. The full variable domain, with the rest looked up from reference TRBV15 and TRBJ1-5, is DAMVIQNPRYQVTQFGKPVTLSCSQTLNHNVMYWYQQKSSQAPKLLFHYYDKDFNNEADTPDNFQSRRPNTSFCFLDIRSPGLGDTAMYLCATSMGRGQGFEEPQHFGDGTRLSIL.

The chain links TRBV6-6 to TRBJ2-1, with a tentative D call TRBD2 (6 bases). Germline V CDR1 and CDR2: MNHNY, SVGAGI (reference sequence). V lost 7 bases and J 10 bases, leaving 14 bases between the germline ends. The CDR3 spans 12 residues. This chain's CDR3 is CASTPGVEEQFF. CDR3 bases: TGTGCCAGCACCCCGGGGGTAGAAGAGCAGTTCTTC.